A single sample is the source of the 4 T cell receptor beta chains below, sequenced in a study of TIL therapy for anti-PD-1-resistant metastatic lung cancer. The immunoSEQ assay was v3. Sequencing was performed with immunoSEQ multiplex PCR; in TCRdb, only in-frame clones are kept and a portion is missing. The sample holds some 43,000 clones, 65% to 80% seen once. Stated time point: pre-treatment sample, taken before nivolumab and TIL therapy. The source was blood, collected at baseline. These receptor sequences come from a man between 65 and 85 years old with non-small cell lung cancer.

This CDR3 is CASSETGTQYF. The DNA for the CDR3 is TGTGCCAGCTCAGAAACCGGGACCCAGTACTTC. The chain joins TRBV25-1 to TRBJ2-5; no reliable D call. The V end lost 8 bases, the J end lost 7 bases, and 11 bases lay between the germline ends. The CDR3 length is 11 residues. CDR1 and CDR2 from the germline V gene are MGHDK and SYGVNS. The entire variable domain, with the rest obtained from reference TRBV25-1 and TRBJ2-5, is as follows: EADIYQTPRYLVIGTGKKITLECSQTMGHDKMYWYQQDPGMELHLIHYSYGVNSTEKGDLSSESTVSRIRTEHFPLTLESARPSHTSQYLCASSETGTQYFGPGTRLLVL.

CDR3 DNA sequence: TGTGCCAGCAGCAAGGGACAGACCTACGAGCAGTACTTC. Translated: CASSKGQTYEQYF. The chain couples TRBV5-4 to TRBJ2-5, with 7 bases identical to TRBD1. The assigned J gene may be wrong: the sequence end matches TRBJ2-7 better. Germline V CDR1 and CDR2: SGHNT, YYREEE (reference sequence). The CDR3 sequence is 13 residues long.

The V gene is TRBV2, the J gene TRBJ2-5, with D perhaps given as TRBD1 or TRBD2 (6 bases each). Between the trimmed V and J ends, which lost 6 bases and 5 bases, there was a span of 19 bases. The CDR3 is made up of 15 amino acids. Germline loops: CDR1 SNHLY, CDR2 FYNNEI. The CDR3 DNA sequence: TGTGCCAGCAGAGAACAGGGAGGAAAACTGGAGACCCAGTACTTC. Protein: CASREQGGKLETQYF.

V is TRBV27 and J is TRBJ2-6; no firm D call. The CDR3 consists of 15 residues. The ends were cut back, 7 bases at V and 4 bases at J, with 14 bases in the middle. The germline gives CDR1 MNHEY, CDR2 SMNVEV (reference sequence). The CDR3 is CASTTTGTGANVLTF. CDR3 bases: TGTGCCAGCACAACCACGGGTACCGGGGCCAACGTCCTGACTTTC.